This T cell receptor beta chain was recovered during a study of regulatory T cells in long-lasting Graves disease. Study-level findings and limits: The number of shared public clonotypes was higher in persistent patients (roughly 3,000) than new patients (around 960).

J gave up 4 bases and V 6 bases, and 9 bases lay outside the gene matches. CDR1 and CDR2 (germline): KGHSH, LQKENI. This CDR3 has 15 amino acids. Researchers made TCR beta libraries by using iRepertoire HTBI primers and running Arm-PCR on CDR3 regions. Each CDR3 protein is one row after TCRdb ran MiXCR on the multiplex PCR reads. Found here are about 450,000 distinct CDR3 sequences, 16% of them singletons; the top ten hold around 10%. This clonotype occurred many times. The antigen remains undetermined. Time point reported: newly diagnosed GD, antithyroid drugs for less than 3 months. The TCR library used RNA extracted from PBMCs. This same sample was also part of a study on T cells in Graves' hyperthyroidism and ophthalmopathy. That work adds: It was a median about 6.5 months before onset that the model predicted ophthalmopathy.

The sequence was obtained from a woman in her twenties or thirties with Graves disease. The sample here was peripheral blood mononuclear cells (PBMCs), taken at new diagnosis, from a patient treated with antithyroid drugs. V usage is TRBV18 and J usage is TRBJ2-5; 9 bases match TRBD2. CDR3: CASSPGLAGRETQYF. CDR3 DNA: TGTGCCAGCTCCCCGGGCCTAGCGGGACGAGAGACCCAGTACTTC.